This TCR beta chain was captured by sequencing in a study of blood T cells in healthy people across ages. Findings and limits, study-wide: There was no known CMV status for donors, so expanded clonotype changes were possibly confounded.

The CDR3 covers 13 residues. The V and J ends lost 2 bases and 0 bases respectively, with 4 bases between them. Using a J-beta primer mix together with a sample-barcoded 5' primer, a second PCR was run for roughly 6 to 12 cycles. Each cDNA molecule received a tag from a template-switch adaptor that had 12 random nucleotides. One entry per CDR3 protein, called by TCRdb with MiXCR from the 5' RACE reads. The sample lists about 780,000 distinct CDR3 sequences; around 24% were seen once. A note on this clonotype: Its antigen remains unknown.

The data were also submitted as part of a second study, on T cells of mothers and their children.

The sequencing input was blood. The receptor was derived from a boy between 10 and 17 years old in good health. The V call is TRBV12-3 or TRBV12-4, the J call TRBJ1-2; D unresolved. Here the CDR3 reads CASSLQSNYGYTF. The DNA for the CDR3 is TGTGCCAGCAGTTTACAGTCTAACTATGGCTACACCTTC.